The rows below give T cell receptor beta chains drawn from one sample of a study of response to subunit inactivated influenza vaccine. TCRdb re-analysed the RT-PCR reads in MiXCR, keeping a single row per CDR3 protein. The sample shows about 300,000 distinct CDR3 sequences, over 20% of them seen only once. The material was PBMCs from blood, obtained approximately 22 months after vaccination. These TCRs come from a man between 50 and 69 years old who received an inactivated influenza vaccine. Each CDR3 is given with its conserved first and last residue. D genes are given only for firm matches. Clone size is not always given. Where it is, it says once, few, many or a class for expanded clones.

V gene: TRBV5-4; CDR3 length: 14; clone size: few; J gene: TRBJ1-1; D gene: TRBD1; CDR3 DNA: TGTGCCAGCAGCTTGGACAGGGGCCCCCCTGAAGCTTTCTTT; CDR3 protein: CASSLDRGPPEAFF
V gene: TRBV11-2; CDR3 length: 17; clone size: few; J gene: TRBJ2-5; D gene: -; CDR3 DNA: TGTGCCAGCAGCTCCGCTCGGGACATAAGGACCCAAGAGACCCAGTACTTC; CDR3 protein: CASSSARDIRTQETQYF
V gene: TRBV24-1; CDR3 length: 12; clone size: -; J gene: TRBJ1-2; D gene: -; CDR3 DNA: TGTGCCACCAGCGACCCTGGACGCGGCTACACCTTC; CDR3 protein: CATSDPGRGYTF
V gene: TRBV14; CDR3 length: 15; clone size: -; J gene: TRBJ2-1; D gene: TRBD2; CDR3 DNA: TGTGCCAGCAGCCAAGATTTGGCTAGCGGGGGGAAGCAGTTCTTC; CDR3 protein: CASSQDLASGGKQFF
V gene: TRBV7-9; CDR3 length: 16; clone size: many; J gene: TRBJ1-4; D gene: -; CDR3 DNA: TGTGCCAGCAGCTTACTCAACCGGGACGGATCAGAAAAACTGTTTTTT; CDR3 protein: CASSLLNRDGSEKLFF
V gene: TRBV5-1; CDR3 length: 14; clone size: many; J gene: TRBJ2-7; D gene: -; CDR3 DNA: TGCGCCAGCAGCTTTTACGGGGGCTCCTACGAGCAGTACTTC; CDR3 protein: CASSFYGGSYEQYF
V gene: TRBV11-2; CDR3 length: 18; clone size: few; J gene: TRBJ2-5; D gene: -; CDR3 DNA: TGTGCCAGCAGCTTAGAGGCCCTTCGGGGCCACTCCCAAGAGACCCAGTACTTC; CDR3 protein: CASSLEALRGHSQETQYF
V gene: TRBV5-4; CDR3 length: 17; clone size: -; J gene: TRBJ1-1; D gene: TRBD1; CDR3 DNA: TGTGCCAGCAGCTCTGGACAGGGGGCCTGGATGAACGCTGAAGCTTTCTTT; CDR3 protein: CASSSGQGAWMNAEAFF
V gene: TRBV20-1; CDR3 length: 13; clone size: -; J gene: TRBJ1-5; D gene: -; CDR3 DNA: TGCAGTGCTAGAGAAATACGCAATCAGCCCCAGCATTTT; CDR3 protein: CSAREIRNQPQHF
V gene: TRBV12-3/TRBV12-4; CDR3 length: 14; clone size: many; J gene: TRBJ2-7; D gene: TRBD2; CDR3 DNA: TGTGCCAGCACCCTGGGAGCTAGCGGGACCGAGCAGTACTTC; CDR3 protein: CASTLGASGTEQYF
V gene: TRBV9; CDR3 length: 15; clone size: many; J gene: TRBJ1-5; D gene: -; CDR3 DNA: TGTGCCAGCAGCTTGGACAGTTATAGCAATCAGCCCCAGCATTTT; CDR3 protein: CASSLDSYSNQPQHF
V gene: TRBV4-3; CDR3 length: 15; clone size: -; J gene: TRBJ2-7; D gene: -; CDR3 DNA: TGCGCCAGCAGCGCAAGTTGGGCTCCATCCTACGAGCAGTACTTC; CDR3 protein: CASSASWAPSYEQYF
V gene: TRBV2; CDR3 length: 14; clone size: -; J gene: TRBJ2-2; D gene: TRBD1; CDR3 DNA: TGTGCCAGCACAACAGACAGGGTCACCGGGGAGCTGTTTTTT; CDR3 protein: CASTTDRVTGELFF
V gene: TRBV7-9; CDR3 length: 13; clone size: few; J gene: TRBJ2-3; D gene: -; CDR3 DNA: TGTGCCAGCAGCCCCGGTTCTATAGATACGCAGTATTTT; CDR3 protein: CASSPGSIDTQYF
V gene: TRBV7-3; CDR3 length: 18; clone size: -; J gene: TRBJ2-7; D gene: TRBD2; CDR3 DNA: TGTGCCAGCAGCTTAATCCCCCTGAGACTAGCGGGAGGGTACGAGCAGTACTTC; CDR3 protein: CASSLIPLRLAGGYEQYF
V gene: TRBV9; CDR3 length: 14; clone size: -; J gene: TRBJ1-2; D gene: -; CDR3 DNA: TGTGCCAGCAGCCCCTCATTGGATTACTATTGCTACACCTTC; CDR3 protein: CASSPSLDYYCYTF
V gene: TRBV30; CDR3 length: 15; clone size: -; J gene: TRBJ1-2; D gene: TRBD1; CDR3 DNA: TGTGCCTCACTTAAAGGACAGGGGGCTCGGTATGGCTACACCTTC; CDR3 protein: CASLKGQGARYGYTF
V gene: TRBV6-2/TRBV6-3; CDR3 length: 17; clone size: -; J gene: TRBJ1-5; D gene: TRBD1; CDR3 DNA: TGTGCCAGCAGTTACTCGGGACAGGGTAATCGGAATCAGCCCCAGCATTTT; CDR3 protein: CASSYSGQGNRNQPQHF
V gene: TRBV12-3/TRBV12-4; CDR3 length: 16; clone size: -; J gene: TRBJ2-2; D gene: TRBD2; CDR3 DNA: TGTGCCAGCAGCCCCTTTAGCGGGGGGGCTAGCGGGGAGCTGTTTTTT; CDR3 protein: CASSPFSGGASGELFF
V gene: TRBV5-6; CDR3 length: 15; clone size: few; J gene: TRBJ1-2; D gene: TRBD1; CDR3 DNA: TGTGCCAGCAGCGGGGAGGACAGGAACCTCTATGGCTACACCTTC; CDR3 protein: CASSGEDRNLYGYTF
V gene: TRBV6-2/TRBV6-3; CDR3 length: 16; clone size: -; J gene: TRBJ2-2; D gene: TRBD1; CDR3 DNA: TGTGCCAGCACCCTTCAGGGACAGGGTGGAACCGGGGAGCTGTTTTTT; CDR3 protein: CASTLQGQGGTGELFF
V gene: TRBV20-1; CDR3 length: 13; clone size: many; J gene: TRBJ1-5; D gene: -; CDR3 DNA: TGCAGTGCAGTTCACCAGGGAAATCAGCCCCAGCATTTT; CDR3 protein: CSAVHQGNQPQHF
V gene: TRBV15; CDR3 length: 16; clone size: many; J gene: TRBJ1-6; D gene: -; CDR3 DNA: TGTGCCACCAGCAGGGATACTGGACGGCTTAATTCACCCCTCCACTTT; CDR3 protein: CATSRDTGRLNSPLHF
V gene: TRBV2; CDR3 length: 14; clone size: -; J gene: TRBJ1-2; D gene: TRBD1; CDR3 DNA: TGTGCCAGCAGGAACAGGGGAACCTACTATGGCTACACCTTC; CDR3 protein: CASRNRGTYYGYTF
V gene: TRBV5-1; CDR3 length: 15; clone size: -; J gene: TRBJ1-1; D gene: -; CDR3 DNA: TGCGCCAGCAGCTTGGATGGGGTAGTCTACACTGAAGCTTTCTTT; CDR3 protein: CASSLDGVVYTEAFF
V gene: TRBV12-3/TRBV12-4; CDR3 length: 16; clone size: few; J gene: TRBJ2-1; D gene: TRBD1; CDR3 DNA: TGTGCCAGCAGACCTATGGGGACAGGGCAGGCTGGCGAGCAGTTCTTC; CDR3 protein: CASRPMGTGQAGEQFF
V gene: TRBV6-5; CDR3 length: 15; clone size: -; J gene: TRBJ2-1; D gene: TRBD1; CDR3 DNA: TGTGCCAGCAGTTACGTCCAGGGGGCTCGGAATGAGCAGTTCTTC; CDR3 protein: CASSYVQGARNEQFF
V gene: TRBV15; CDR3 length: 14; clone size: -; J gene: TRBJ2-2; D gene: TRBD2; CDR3 DNA: TGTGCCACCAGAACGGGAGGCTACACCGGGGAGCTGTTTTTT; CDR3 protein: CATRTGGYTGELFF
V gene: TRBV27; CDR3 length: 15; clone size: -; J gene: TRBJ2-1; D gene: TRBD2; CDR3 DNA: TGTGCCAGCAGTTTGGCCGCGACTAGCGGGAGTGAGCAGTTCTTC; CDR3 protein: CASSLAATSGSEQFF
V gene: TRBV6-5; CDR3 length: 15; clone size: few; J gene: TRBJ1-6; D gene: TRBD1; CDR3 DNA: TGTGCCAGCAGTTACGGACAGGGGGCCGGCTCACCCCTCCACTTT; CDR3 protein: CASSYGQGAGSPLHF
V gene: TRBV5-1; CDR3 length: 17; clone size: -; J gene: TRBJ2-1; D gene: TRBD2; CDR3 DNA: TGCGCCAGCAGCTTGGATTCAGGACTAGGCTCCTACAATGAGCAGTTCTTC; CDR3 protein: CASSLDSGLGSYNEQFF
V gene: TRBV20-1; CDR3 length: 12; clone size: few; J gene: TRBJ2-5; D gene: TRBD1; CDR3 DNA: TGCAGTGCGGATAAAAAGGGGGCGGCCCAGTACTTC; CDR3 protein: CSADKKGAAQYF
V gene: TRBV6-1; CDR3 length: 13; clone size: many; J gene: TRBJ2-7; D gene: TRBD1; CDR3 DNA: TGTGCCAGCAGCTCAAACACAGGGGGCGAGCAGTACTTC; CDR3 protein: CASSSNTGGEQYF
V gene: TRBV2; CDR3 length: 12; clone size: -; J gene: TRBJ1-2; D gene: TRBD1; CDR3 DNA: TGTGCCAGCACCGGGACAGGGGTTGGCTACACCTTC; CDR3 protein: CASTGTGVGYTF
V gene: TRBV12-3/TRBV12-4; CDR3 length: 13; clone size: few; J gene: TRBJ1-2; D gene: TRBD1; CDR3 DNA: TGTGCCAGCAGGGCGGGACAGGAGCGTGGCTACACCTTC; CDR3 protein: CASRAGQERGYTF
V gene: TRBV5-1; CDR3 length: 15; clone size: few; J gene: TRBJ1-4; D gene: -; CDR3 DNA: TGCGCCAGCAGGGGAGAGGGAGCAACTAATGAAAAACTGTTTTTT; CDR3 protein: CASRGEGATNEKLFF
V gene: TRBV15; CDR3 length: 14; clone size: -; J gene: TRBJ1-2; D gene: TRBD1; CDR3 DNA: TGTGCCACCAGACGGACAGGCCTTGAGAAGGGCTACACCTTC; CDR3 protein: CATRRTGLEKGYTF
V gene: TRBV20-1; CDR3 length: 13; clone size: -; J gene: TRBJ1-2; D gene: -; CDR3 DNA: TGCAGTGCTAGAGGGGGAGCTAGTGGTGGCTACACCTTC; CDR3 protein: CSARGGASGGYTF
V gene: TRBV18; CDR3 length: 13; clone size: -; J gene: TRBJ2-2; D gene: -; CDR3 DNA: TGTGCCAGCTCACCAACGAGATCCGGGGAGCTGTTTTTT; CDR3 protein: CASSPTRSGELFF
V gene: TRBV2; CDR3 length: 12; clone size: few; J gene: TRBJ2-3; D gene: -; CDR3 DNA: TGTGCCAGCAGTGGAAGGCGGGATACGCAGTATTTT; CDR3 protein: CASSGRRDTQYF
V gene: TRBV6-2/TRBV6-3; CDR3 length: 15; clone size: -; J gene: TRBJ1-5; D gene: TRBD1; CDR3 DNA: TGTGCCAGCAATCAGTACAGGGGCCACAATCAGCCCCAGCATTTT; CDR3 protein: CASNQYRGHNQPQHF